One and the same sample provided the 25 T cell receptor beta chains below, sequenced in a study of vaccination and CD4 T cells after COVID-19. Antigens of these TCRs are unknown. Sequenced with the Oncomine TCR Beta short-read assay was DNA taken from cultured CD4+ T cells. TCRdb ran MiXCR on the PCR reads and lists one entry per CDR3 protein. The sample lists some 5,800 distinct CDR3 sequences, 27% occurring once. The treatment was: roughly 10-day PBMC culture with coronavirus spike peptide pools or control peptides (ViraFEST assay). The unexposed donor provided CD4+ T cells, which were taken before the COVID-19 pandemic (2011-2018). Sequenced input: CD4+ T cells from blood, cultured in vitro. These TCRs come from a human donor in good health.

This clonotype occurred a few times. The chain uses TRBV25-1 and TRBJ2-7, with TRBD1 matching 10 bases. The V segment lost 1 base and the J segment 6 bases; nucleotides outside the gene matches: 6. This CDR3 contains 15 residues. The germline V gene has CDR1 MGHDK and CDR2 SYGVNS. CDR3 loop: CASSEFSGTGVEQYF. The CDR3 DNA is TGTGCCAGCAGTGAATTTTCCGGGACAGGGGTCGAGCAGTACTTC.

In its sample, this clonotype was seen a few times. The V and J genes are TRBV5-4 and TRBJ1-2, with D tentatively TRBD1 (5 bases). Trimming pared 0 bases from V and 6 bases from J, leaving 12 bases between. CDR1 and CDR2 (germline): SGHNT, YYREEE (reference sequence). The CDR3 covers 14 residues. CDR3 region: CASSLEVGVHGYTF. CDR3 coding DNA: TGTGCCAGCAGCTTGGAGGTGGGGGTGCATGGCTACACCTTC.

V gene TRBV29-1 combines with J gene TRBJ1-1, with D tentatively TRBD1 (6 bases). Germline V lookup: CDR1 SQVTM, CDR2 ANQGSEA. Trimming removed 7 bases at V and 3 bases at J, with 15 bases between. The CDR3 runs to 13 residues. The CDR3 DNA reads TGCAGCGGGAGGGTGGGGGCGGACACTGAAGCTTTCTTT. Residues: CSGRVGADTEAFF.

CDR3 bases: TGTGCCAGTAGTATCTCCCGGGCAGCGACTCAGCCCCAGCATTTT. Protein product: CASSISRAATQPQHF. The chain employs TRBV19 and TRBJ1-5; D unresolved. From germline, CDR1 is LNHDA and CDR2 SQIVND (reference sequence). V was trimmed by 3 bases and J by 6 bases, leaving 15 bases between them. This CDR3 is built from 15 residues.

The chain employs TRBV19 and TRBJ1-5, with 8 bases that match TRBD1. The CDR3 has 16 amino acids. Trimming cost V 5 bases and J 7 bases; bases outside gene matches: 13. Germline CDR1 and CDR2: LNHDA and SQIVND (reference sequence). Here the CDR3 DNA reads TGTGCCAGTAGTGGGCGGAGAGACAGGGGCGTGCAGCCCCAGCATTTT. Translated, it gives CASSGRRDRGVQPQHF.

This clonotype is termed large (0.1 to 1%). The chain combines TRBV2 with TRBJ2-7; tentatively, D is TRBD2 (7 bases). Germline lookup yields CDR1 SNHLY and CDR2 FYNNEI. The V end was cut by 8 bases, the J end by 4 bases, with 18 bases between. The CDR3 loop spans 14 amino acids. The CDR3 DNA is TGTGCCAGCTCCCTGGGGGCGGGGGCATACGAGCAGTACTTC. It is translated as CASSLGAGAYEQYF.

By share, this clonotype ranks as medium-sized. This chain uses TRBV6-1 with TRBJ1-1; TRBD1 might be the D (6 bases). V was cut by 6 bases and J by 1 base, with 9 bases left in between. Germline CDR1 is MNHNS and CDR2 is SASEGT. The CDR3 length is 13 residues. This CDR3 is CASSRTENTEAFF. The CDR3 DNA reads TGTGCCAGCAGCAGGACAGAGAACACTGAAGCTTTCTTT.

This clonotype counts as medium-sized. This chain links TRBV20-1 with TRBJ1-2; D ambiguous. Trimming removed 1 base at V and 4 bases at J, with 10 bases between. The CDR3 extends over 13 amino acids. Germline lookup yields CDR1 DFQATT and CDR2 SNEGSKA (reference sequence). The chain's CDR3 is CSARVGPGYGYTF. In DNA, the CDR3 is TGCAGTGCTAGAGTTGGCCCCGGCTATGGCTACACCTTC.

This clonotype is termed medium-sized. This sequence joins TRBV6-4 and TRBJ1-2; D remains unclear. Trimming stripped 2 bases from V and 3 bases from J, with 10 bases between. The CDR3 consists of 14 residues. The V gene's germline CDR1 is MRHNA and CDR2 SNTAGT. Here the CDR3 reads CASSDQSGDYGYTF. The CDR3 coding sequence is TGTGCCAGCAGTGACCAGTCCGGGGACTATGGCTACACCTTC.

The V gene is TRBV19, the J gene TRBJ1-1; D is ambiguous. CDR1 is LNHDA and CDR2 is SQIVND in the germline V gene (reference sequence). The CDR3 consists of 13 residues. Trimming stripped 3 bases from V and 3 bases from J, with 8 bases between. CDR3 nucleotide sequence: TGTGCCAGTAGTATTCCCGGGGACACTGAAGCTTTCTTT. Translation gives CASSIPGDTEAFF.

The rearrangement joins TRBV12-3 or TRBV12-4 to TRBJ1-1, with a weak D call TRBD1 (6 bases). The V end was cut by 6 bases, the J end by 4 bases, with 9 bases between. This CDR3 is built from 12 residues. CDR3 nucleotides: TGTGCCAGCAGAACGGGGGCCACTGAAGCTTTCTTT. It translates to CASRTGATEAFF.

The table lists this clonotype with a few counts. The gene calls are TRBV7-2 and TRBJ1-5; possibly TRBD1 for D (5 bases). The germline V and J ends were trimmed by 4 bases and 11 bases, with 21 bases remaining between them. CDR3 length equals 15 residues. Germline CDR1 SGHTA, CDR2 FQGNSA. CDR3 amino acids: CASSSSPASRGAQHF. As DNA, the CDR3 is TGTGCCAGCAGCTCGTCGCCCGCCTCCCGGGGGGCCCAGCATTTT.

This rearrangement joins TRBV2 to TRBJ1-1, with TRBD1 matching over 8 bases. Per germline, CDR1 SNHLY and CDR2 FYNNEI. V lost 7 bases, J lost 11 bases, and 6 bases stayed unmatched. The CDR3 contains 11 residues. The CDR3 DNA reads TGTGCCAGCATTGCGGACAGGGAGGCTTTCTTT. Translating gives CASIADREAFF.

The chain carries TRBV6-1 and TRBJ1-1, with unresolved D. With 7 bases removed from V and 2 bases from J, the gap between germline ends came to 11 bases. In germline, CDR1 is MNHNS, CDR2 SASEGT. This CDR3 region has 13 residues. The CDR3 DNA sequence: TGTGCCAGCAATACCAGGCAAAACACTGAAGCTTTCTTT. Its protein product is CASNTRQNTEAFF.

This clonotype has more than one count but fewer than ten. The rearrangement joins TRBV6-5 to TRBJ1-5; D is unresolved. The V end lost 2 bases, the J end lost 6 bases, and 8 bases lay between the germline ends. The CDR3 covers 13 residues. CDR1 is MNHEY and CDR2 is SVGAGI in the germline V gene. The CDR3 DNA reads as TGTGCCAGCAGTTACCTGGAATTTCAGCCCCAGCATTTT. Translated, it gives CASSYLEFQPQHF.

This clonotype was detected a few times. The chain has TRBV19 and TRBJ1-2, with D hard to call. Per germline, CDR1 LNHDA and CDR2 SQIVND (reference sequence). The CDR3 sequence is 11 residues long. V lost 4 bases and J 7 bases, leaving 7 bases between the germline ends. The CDR3 loop is CASSTGSGYTF. Here the CDR3 DNA reads TGTGCCAGTAGTACGGGGAGTGGCTACACCTTC.

This clonotype was observed a handful of times. The J gene is TRBJ2-7, the V gene TRBV20-1; the D gene is possibly TRBD1 (6 bases). Germline V CDR1 and CDR2: DFQATT, SNEGSKA (reference sequence). The CDR3 has 13 residues. The germline V and J ends were trimmed by 1 base and 0 bases, with 7 bases remaining between them. CDR3 nucleotides: TGCAGTGCTAGAGCAGGGGCCTCCTACGAGCAGTACTTC. It translates to CSARAGASYEQYF.

The gene calls are TRBV12-3 or TRBV12-4 and TRBJ2-7; D is possibly TRBD2 (7 bases). The CDR3 runs to 15 residues. V was clipped by 1 base and J by 4 bases, with 14 bases between them. CDR3 sequence reads: CASSLVRGPIYEQYF. The CDR3 nucleotides read TGTGCCAGCAGTTTAGTGCGGGGGCCAATATACGAGCAGTACTTC.

This clonotype is categorized as medium-sized (0.01 to 0.1%). The CDR3 reads CASRSSGTGRNSPLHF. The CDR3 region has the DNA TGTGCCAGCAGATCGTCCGGGACAGGGCGTAATTCACCCCTCCACTTT. The chain employs TRBV2 and TRBJ1-6, with 9 bases aligning to TRBD1. CDR3 length: 16 amino acids. Germline CDR1 reads SNHLY; CDR2 reads FYNNEI. The V segment lost 6 bases and the J segment 6 bases; nucleotides outside the gene matches: 9.

This clonotype has more than one count but fewer than ten. The V and J genes are TRBV6-1 and TRBJ1-2; 12 nucleotides align to TRBD1. The CDR3 extends over 17 amino acids. CDR1 MNHNS and CDR2 SASEGT come from the germline V gene. The V gene end was trimmed by 6 bases and the J gene end by 1 base; junction bases not matched to a gene: 9. CDR3 DNA sequence: TGTGCCAGCAGGAGGGGACAGGGGGCCCCGGTTAACTATGGCTACACCTTC. Its protein product is CASRRGQGAPVNYGYTF.

This clonotype was seen a handful of times. This CDR3 is CAIRTGETEAFF. The CDR3 DNA follows: TGTGCCATCAGGACAGGGGAAACTGAAGCTTTCTTT. The chain uses TRBV10-3 and TRBJ1-1, with TRBD1 identical over 8 bases. Trimming cost V 6 bases and J 5 bases; bases outside gene matches: 2. The CDR3 loop spans 12 amino acids. Germline V gives CDR1 ENHRY, CDR2 SYGVKD.

The CDR3 protein is CASSPTALSGANVLTF. The CDR3 DNA reads as TGTGCCAGCAGTCCAACGGCCCTCTCTGGGGCCAACGTCCTGACTTTC. V usage is TRBV6-4 and J usage is TRBJ2-6; D remains unclear. This CDR3 region has 16 residues. Trimming took off 5 bases at V and 0 bases at J, with 11 bases between the two ends. Looked up from germline, CDR1 is MRHNA and CDR2 is SNTAGT.

This clonotype is labeled as medium-sized. This chain uses TRBV6-1 with TRBJ1-2; no clear D gene. CDR3 length: 12 residues. V shed 1 base and J shed 6 bases, with 6 bases lying between them. Germline V CDR1 and CDR2: MNHNS, SASEGT. CDR3 coding DNA: TGTGCCAGCAGTGAAGTTGCAGATGGCTACACCTTC. Amino acids: CASSEVADGYTF.

This clonotype was picked up a small number of times. The rearrangement links TRBV7-9 to TRBJ2-2; D is unresolved. V was pared by 5 bases and J by 7 bases, with 5 bases between. Looked up from germline, CDR1 is SEHNR and CDR2 is FQNEAQ (reference sequence). The CDR3 runs 11 residues. CDR3 nucleotides: TGTGCCAGCAGCGGGGACGGGGAGCTGTTTTTT. Amino acids: CASSGDGELFF.

With regard to this clonotype: This may be a read error: a much more frequent sequence differs by one nucleotide. The J gene is TRBJ1-2, the V gene TRBV6-1; perhaps TRBD1 as D (6 bases). The CDR3 spans 12 residues. CDR1 is MNHNS, CDR2 SASEGT, per germline. The CDR3 nucleotides are TGTGCCAGCAGCGTTGCAGGGGACGGCTACAACTTC. It yields the protein CASSVAGDGYNF.